The rows below give T cell receptor beta chains drawn from one sample of a study of blood T cell repertoires in COVID-19. The method was immunoSEQ multiplex PCR; TCRdb's version includes in-frame clones alone and lacks a portion of them. The data show roughly 400,000 clones, roughly 89% seen once. The specimen was PBMCs or T cells enriched from blood (not recorded which). These receptors were obtained from a woman aged 25 to 39 who had recovered from COVID-19. Both conserved end residues are part of each CDR3. Each record gives: CDR3 DNA, CDR3 protein, J gene, clone size, D gene, V gene. A D gene is named only where the DNA matches it firmly. Clone size, where shown, is once, few, many, or a class for clones that have expanded.

TGTGCCAGCAGCTTAGGTCCAGGGATGGACACTGAAGCTTTCTTT CASSLGPGMDTEAFF TRBJ1-1 - - TRBV11-2
TGTGCCAGTAGCCAAGGGAGGGCAGGGAACACTGAAGCTTTCTTT CASSQGRAGNTEAFF TRBJ1-1 - - TRBV19
TGTGCCAGCAGCTTGCAGGGAATGGCTTATGAAGCTTTCTTT CASSLQGMAYEAFF TRBJ1-1 - - TRBV5-4
TGCGCCAGCAGCAACCTTGGGGCGAACACTGAAGCTTTCTTT CASSNLGANTEAFF TRBJ1-1 - - TRBV4-3
TGTGCCAGCAGCTCAACAGAAGCGGCAGGATACGAGCAGTACTTC CASSSTEAAGYEQYF TRBJ2-7 - - TRBV7-9
TGCGCCAGCAGTCCCGGGGGAAGGGTAGGCAATCAGCCCCAGCATTTT CASSPGGRVGNQPQHF TRBJ1-5 few - TRBV23-1
TGCGCCAGCAGCCAAATTCAAGCCCGACAGGGAAGGAACCACGAGCAGTACTTC CASSQIQARQGRNHEQYF TRBJ2-7 - TRBD1 TRBV4-1
TGCAGCGTCTTTACCGGGGAGCTGTTTTTT CSVFTGELFF TRBJ2-2 - - TRBV29-1
TGCGCCAGCAGAACACCGGGACAAAAGGGCCCCCCGTTTTTT CASRTPGQKGPPFF TRBJ1-4 - - TRBV4-1
TGTGCCAGCACGAGGACAGCGAACACTGAAGCTTTCTTT CASTRTANTEAFF TRBJ1-1 - - TRBV12-3/TRBV12-4
TGTGCCAGCAGCCGGGGTGTTGCGGGAGACGCAGATACGCAGTATTTT CASSRGVAGDADTQYF TRBJ2-3 - TRBD2 TRBV5-4
TGTGCCAGCAGTTGGGGACAGGGTTTTACGCAGTTCTTC CASSWGQGFTQFF TRBJ2-1 - TRBD1 TRBV6-5
TGTGCCATCAGTGGGACCGGGACAGGGATTGACTATGGCTACACCTTC CAISGTGTGIDYGYTF TRBJ1-2 - TRBD1 TRBV10-3
TGTGCCAGCAGCTTAGAGGGGATCGCAGATACGCAGTATTTT CASSLEGIADTQYF TRBJ2-3 - - TRBV7-9
TGTGCCAGCAGGCGTAGCGGGAGAGCCTACGAGCAGTACTTC CASRRSGRAYEQYF TRBJ2-7 - TRBD2 TRBV28
TGTGCCAGCAGTGAAGGACTAGCGGGGGCCTACAATGAGCAGTTCTTC CASSEGLAGAYNEQFF TRBJ2-1 many TRBD2 TRBV6-1
TGCAGCGTCACAGGGGGCCAAGAGACCCAGTACTTC CSVTGGQETQYF TRBJ2-5 - TRBD1 TRBV29-1
TGTGCCAGCAGCTTAATCTTGTCTAACACCGGGGAGCTGTTTTTT CASSLILSNTGELFF TRBJ2-2 - - TRBV11-1
TGTGCCAGCAGCCAACCGGGACAGTACAAAGCTTTCTTT CASSQPGQYKAFF TRBJ1-1 - TRBD1 TRBV12-3/TRBV12-4
TGTGCCAGCAGCGTAGCCCGGGCGGAGGTCTATGGCTACACCTTC CASSVARAEVYGYTF TRBJ1-2 - - TRBV9
TGTGCCAGCAGCAGGGATAGACAGTATATCAACGAGCAGTACTTC CASSRDRQYINEQYF TRBJ2-7 - - TRBV9
TGTGCCAGCAGCCATCGACGAGGGGGCTCGGGGCAGCCCCAGCATTTT CASSHRRGGSGQPQHF TRBJ1-5 - TRBD1 TRBV7-8
TGTGCCAGTGAAAAATCGACAGGACATAGCAATCAGCCCCAGCATTTT CASEKSTGHSNQPQHF TRBJ1-5 - - TRBV19
TGTGCCAGCAGCACCTGGACAGCCCGGAACACTGAAGCTTTCTTT CASSTWTARNTEAFF TRBJ1-1 - - TRBV7-2